This T cell receptor beta chain was profiled in a study of T cells in Graves' hyperthyroidism and ophthalmopathy. CDR3 length: 14 amino acids. Looked up from germline, CDR1 is SNHLY and CDR2 is FYNNEI. Points on this clonotype: At one of its ends the junction is not consistent with the germline gene, which may arise from a read error.

It was RNA transcripts that yielded the amplified TCR beta CDR3 regions. Initially, a first-round RT-PCR of the TCR CDR3 employed the HTBI primer set. Each CDR3 protein is one row after TCRdb ran MiXCR on the multiplex PCR reads. The data contain around 580,000 distinct CDR3 sequences, about a sixth of them singletons. V and J are TRBV2 and TRBJ1-5; D is perhaps TRBD1 (6 bases). Sequenced input: blood. The receptor's source is a woman aged 18 to 35 with Graves' hyperthyroidism. CDR3: CASRDRSSNQLQHF. Written as DNA, the CDR3 is TGTGCCAGCAGAGACAGGAGTAGCAATCAGCTCCAGCATTTT.